The 3 T cell receptor beta chains listed next were all sequenced from one sample in a study of shared clonotypes between healthy human individuals. Method: immunoSEQ multiplex PCR; TCRdb's copy keeps in-frame clones and lacks some. The table has 450,000 to 500,000 clones, 70% to 80% seen once; the top ten hold under 15%. The sample consisted of PBMCs. These receptors were collected from a woman aged 40 to 50 in good health. Some clones in this sample may be carry-over from other donors' samples.

The V gene is TRBV7-2, the J gene TRBJ2-7, with 11 bases identical to TRBD2. The V segment lost 1 base and the J segment 2 bases; nucleotides outside the gene matches: 7. The length of the CDR3 is 17 residues. Germline V gene data show CDR1 as SGHTA and CDR2 as FQGNSA. The CDR3 coding sequence is TGTGCCAGCAGCTTAGTGGCTAGCGGGAGGTTCCCCTACGAGCAGTACTTC. As protein: CASSLVASGRFPYEQYF.

The chain carries TRBV2 and TRBJ1-5, with a weak D call TRBD1 (5 bases). V was clipped by 6 bases and J by 0 bases, with 21 bases between them. The CDR3 extends over 18 amino acids. Looked up from germline, CDR1 is SNHLY and CDR2 is FYNNEI. The chain's CDR3 is CASSRESRVVYSNQPQHF. The CDR3 DNA follows: TGTGCCAGCAGCCGGGAGTCCAGGGTGGTTTATAGCAATCAGCCCCAGCATTTT. Complete variable domain (other parts from reference TRBV2 and TRBJ1-5): EPEVTQTPSHQVTQMGQEVILRCVPISNHLYFYWYRQILGQKVEFLVSFYNNEISEKSEIFDDQFSVERPDGSNFTLKIRSTKLEDSAMYFCASSRESRVVYSNQPQHFGDGTRLSIL.

The V and J genes are TRBV15 and TRBJ2-5; 12 positions match TRBD2. The end of the DNA is better explained by TRBJ2-7, so the J call may be wrong. The CDR3 length is 15 residues. Germline V gene lookup returns CDR1 LNHNV and CDR2 YYDKDF (reference sequence). Here the CDR3 reads CATSRGLAGEDEQYF. The CDR3 region has the DNA TGTGCCACCAGCAGAGGACTAGCGGGAGAGGACGAGCAGTACTTC.